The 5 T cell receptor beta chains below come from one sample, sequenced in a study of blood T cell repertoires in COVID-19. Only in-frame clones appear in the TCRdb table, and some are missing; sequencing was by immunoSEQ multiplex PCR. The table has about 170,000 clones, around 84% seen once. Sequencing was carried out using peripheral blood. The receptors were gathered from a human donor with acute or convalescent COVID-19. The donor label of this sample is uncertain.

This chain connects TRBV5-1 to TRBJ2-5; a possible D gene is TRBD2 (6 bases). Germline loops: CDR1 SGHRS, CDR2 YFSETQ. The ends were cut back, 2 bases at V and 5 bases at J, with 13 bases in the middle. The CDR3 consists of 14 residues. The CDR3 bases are TGCGCCAGCAGCTTCCAGGCCGGAGGGGAGACCCAGTACTTC. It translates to CASSFQAGGETQYF.

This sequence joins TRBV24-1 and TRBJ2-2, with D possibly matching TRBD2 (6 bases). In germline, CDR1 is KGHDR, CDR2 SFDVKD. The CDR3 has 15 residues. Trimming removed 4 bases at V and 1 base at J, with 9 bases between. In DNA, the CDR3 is TGTGCCACCAGTGACAGCGGGTTGAACACCGGGGAGCTGTTTTTT. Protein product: CATSDSGLNTGELFF.

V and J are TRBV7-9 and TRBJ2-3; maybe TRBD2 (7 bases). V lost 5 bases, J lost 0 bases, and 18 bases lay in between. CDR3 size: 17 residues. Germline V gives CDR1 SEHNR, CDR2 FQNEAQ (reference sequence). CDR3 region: CASSKPQGGGSTDTQYF. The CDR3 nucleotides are TGTGCCAGCAGCAAGCCCCAAGGGGGGGGGAGCACAGATACGCAGTATTTT.

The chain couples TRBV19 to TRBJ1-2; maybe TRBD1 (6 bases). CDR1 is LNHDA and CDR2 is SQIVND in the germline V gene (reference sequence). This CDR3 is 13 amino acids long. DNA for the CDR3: TGTGCTTGCAACAGGGAAAAGAGGTATGGCTACACCTTC. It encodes CACNREKRYGYTF.

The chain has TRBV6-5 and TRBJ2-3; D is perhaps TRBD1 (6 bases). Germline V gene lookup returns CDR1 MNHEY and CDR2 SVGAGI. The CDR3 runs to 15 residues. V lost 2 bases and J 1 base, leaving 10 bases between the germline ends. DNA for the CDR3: TGTGCCAGCAGTTACGCCCCAGGGGGCACAGATACGCAGTATTTT. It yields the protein CASSYAPGGTDTQYF.